The next 29 T cell receptor beta chains were all read from a single sample in a study of cytomegalovirus exposure and HLA in healthy donors (dated by TCRdb to the late 2010s). The library was prepared using the immunoSEQ multiplex PCR assay. TCRdb holds this immuneACCESS table with in-frame rearrangements only. Some clones are missing; in checked studies, unresolved V genes explain under half, and the rest has no known cause. Recorded for this sample are over 150,000 clones; about 85% of them occurred a single time. About 16% of the sample is in the top ten clones. Source material: PBMCs. These receptors came from a man aged 18 to 29 in good health and CMV-seropositive.

This sequence joins TRBV5-4 and TRBJ2-7; TRBD1 matches at 9 bases. The trim removed 5 bases at V and 3 bases at J, leaving 6 bases unmatched. This CDR3 contains 14 residues. Germline loops: CDR1 SGHNT, CDR2 YYREEE (reference sequence). CDR3 region: CASSYDRGNYEQYF. The DNA for the CDR3 is TGTGCCAGCAGTTATGACAGGGGGAACTACGAGCAGTACTTC.

The chain combines TRBV7-3 with TRBJ2-1; D may be TRBD1 (6 bases). The CDR3 length is 15 residues. V was clipped by 3 bases and J by 0 bases, with 9 bases between them. Germline V gene data show CDR1 as SGHTA and CDR2 as FQGTGA. CDR3 sequence reads: CASSFLGGSYNEQFF. The CDR3 region has the DNA TGTGCCAGCAGCTTTCTAGGGGGCTCCTACAATGAGCAGTTCTTC. Full variable domain (missing parts from reference TRBV7-3 and TRBJ2-1): GAGVSQTPSNKVTEKGKYVELRCDPISGHTALYWYRQSLGQGPEFLIYFQGTGAADDSGLPNDRFFAVRPEGSVSTLKIQRTERGDSAVYLCASSFLGGSYNEQFFGPGTRLTVL.

The CDR3 loop is CASNPGGTDTQYF. The CDR3 nucleotides are TGCGCCAGCAACCCGGGGGGCACAGATACGCAGTATTTT. The chain employs TRBV5-1 and TRBJ2-3, with D perhaps matching TRBD2 (6 bases). The CDR3 is made up of 13 amino acids. V lost 6 bases to trimming and J lost 1 base, with 9 bases between them. Germline CDR1 reads SGHRS; CDR2 reads YFSETQ.

The rearrangement uses TRBV9 and TRBJ2-5, with TRBD2 as a possible D gene (6 bases). CDR3 length equals 17 residues. Germline-derived CDR1 and CDR2 are SGDLS and YYNGEE. The V end lost 0 bases, the J end lost 4 bases, and 19 bases lay between the germline ends. The CDR3 protein is CASSVGERVSLVETQYF. The DNA for the CDR3 is TGTGCCAGCAGCGTAGGAGAGCGGGTTTCGCTAGTAGAGACCCAGTACTTC.

The CDR3 is CASKTGPNSEKLFF. Written as DNA, the CDR3 is TGCGCCAGCAAAACAGGGCCCAACAGTGAAAAACTGTTTTTT. This chain uses TRBV5-1 with TRBJ1-4; D is possibly TRBD1 (6 bases). The length of the CDR3 is 14 residues. From germline, CDR1 is SGHRS and CDR2 YFSETQ. Trimming removed 6 bases from V and 7 bases from J, with 16 bases in between. Full variable domain (rest looked up from reference TRBV5-1 and TRBJ1-4): KAGVTQTPRYLIKTRGQQVTLSCSPISGHRSVSWYQQTPGQGLQFLFEYFSETQRNKGNFPGRFSGRQFSNSRSEMNVSTLELGDSALYLCASKTGPNSEKLFFGSGTQLSVL.

This clone was counted between two and nine times. The chain uses TRBV5-1 and TRBJ1-2, with a weak D call TRBD1 (5 bases). The CDR3 covers 15 residues. Trimming shortened V by 6 bases and J by 3 bases, and 18 bases separated the two germline ends. Looked up from germline, CDR1 is SGHRS and CDR2 is YFSETQ. The CDR3 is CASNPGLFGDYGYTF. For the CDR3, the DNA is TGCGCCAGCAACCCGGGACTTTTTGGAGACTATGGCTACACCTTC.

This rearrangement joins TRBV7-9 to TRBJ2-7; TRBD1 is a possible D gene (5 bases). V gave up 1 base and J gave up 4 bases, with 11 bases separating them. Germline lookup yields CDR1 SEHNR and CDR2 FQNEAQ (reference sequence). The CDR3 covers 14 residues. CDR3 amino acids: CASSLEYRPYEQYF. CDR3 in DNA: TGTGCCAGCAGCTTAGAATACAGGCCTTACGAGCAGTACTTC.

On this clone: Compared with germline, one end of the junction differs, possibly owing to a read error. The chain recombines TRBV30 with TRBJ2-1, with 15 bases identical to TRBD2. The CDR3 is 15 residues long. In germline, CDR1 is GTSNPN, CDR2 SVGIG (reference sequence). The DNA of the CDR3 is TGTGCCTGGAGTCGACCCGGGACTAGCGGGGGGTGGTTTGTCTTC. Its protein product is CAWSRPGTSGGWFVF.

This CDR3 reads CASSLTIGSTGELFF. The CDR3 DNA is TGTGCCAGCAGCTTAACTATCGGGAGCACCGGGGAGCTGTTTTTT. The chain carries TRBV7-3 and TRBJ2-2, with D tentatively TRBD2 (6 bases). Germline CDR1 is SGHTA and CDR2 is FQGTGA. V lost 0 bases and J 4 bases, leaving 9 bases between the germline ends. The CDR3 runs 15 residues. The full variable domain, rest sourced from reference TRBV7-3 and TRBJ2-2, is GAGVSQTPSNKVTEKGKYVELRCDPISGHTALYWYRQSLGQGPEFLIYFQGTGAADDSGLPNDRFFAVRPEGSVSTLKIQRTERGDSAVYLCASSLTIGSTGELFFGEGSRLTVL.

The V gene is TRBV28, the J gene TRBJ1-2; tentative D call: TRBD1 (6 bases). Germline V gives CDR1 MDHEN, CDR2 SYDVKM. The CDR3 runs 12 residues. The germline V and J ends were trimmed by 1 base and 6 bases, with 6 bases remaining between them. CDR3 region: CASSLSGDGYTF. In DNA, the CDR3 is TGTGCCAGCAGTTTATCAGGGGATGGCTACACCTTC.

This rearrangement joins TRBV19 to TRBJ1-5; no firm D call. The CDR3 spans 14 residues. Germline-derived CDR1 and CDR2 are LNHDA and SQIVND (reference sequence). Trimming took 5 bases from V and 3 from J, leaving 11 bases between them. The CDR3 region is CASSQDGLNQPQHF. The CDR3 nucleotides read TGTGCCAGTAGTCAGGACGGACTCAATCAGCCCCAGCATTTT.

As for this clone: With a much larger clone just one base away, this may be a read error. The chain has TRBV7-6 and TRBJ1-6; possible D gene TRBD1, 5 bases. Germline CDR1 reads SGHVS; CDR2 reads FNYEAQ. Trimming shortened V by 3 bases and J by 0 bases, and 6 bases separated the two germline ends. CDR3 length: 15 amino acids. CDR3 nucleotides: TGTGCCAGCAGCTTTGACAGCTCCTATAATTCACCCCTCCACTTT. Translated: CASSFDSSYNSPLHF.

The chain uses TRBV18 and TRBJ2-3, with 12 bases identical to TRBD2. The CDR3 has 16 amino acids. V was pared by 6 bases and J by 4 bases, with 8 bases of the junction left unmatched. Per germline, CDR1 KGHSH and CDR2 LQKENI. Here the CDR3 reads CASSRTSGILADTQYF. CDR3 DNA: TGTGCCAGCTCCCGGACTAGCGGGATTTTGGCAGATACGCAGTATTTT.

The gene calls are TRBV7-3 and TRBJ2-1; D perhaps matches TRBD1 (6 bases). The CDR3 loop spans 13 amino acids. The V end lost 3 bases, the J end lost 5 bases, and 8 bases lay between the germline ends. Germline values: CDR1 SGHTA, CDR2 FQGTGA. DNA of the CDR3: TGTGCCAGCAGCTTGGACAGAAACAATGAGCAGTTCTTC. This encodes CASSLDRNNEQFF.

The rearrangement joins TRBV27 to TRBJ2-7; D possibly corresponds to TRBD2 (6 bases). Trimming took off 6 bases at V and 3 bases at J, with 12 bases between the two ends. The CDR3 has 13 amino acids. Germline-derived CDR1 and CDR2 are MNHEY and SMNVEV (reference sequence). CDR3 protein: CASRALGGYEQYF. The CDR3 nucleotides are TGTGCCAGCAGGGCCCTGGGAGGCTACGAGCAGTACTTC.

The gene calls are TRBV9 and TRBJ2-1, with 12 positions matching TRBD2. The CDR3 has 18 residues. Germline CDR1 is SGDLS and CDR2 is YYNGEE. V trimming: 2 bases; J trimming: 5 bases; junction bases outside the gene matches: 11. Written as DNA, the CDR3 is TGTGCCAGCAGCGTGACCGGGACTAGCGGGTTCTCTGACAATGAGCAGTTCTTC. This sequence encodes CASSVTGTSGFSDNEQFF.

V and J are TRBV7-2 and TRBJ2-1; 8 positions match TRBD1. Per the germline V gene, CDR1 is SGHTA and CDR2 is FQGNSA. CDR3 length: 15 residues. The junction had 2 bases not matched to a gene; V was cut back by 1 base and J by 3 bases. The CDR3 reads CASSLDRGSYNEQFF. The CDR3 region has the DNA TGTGCCAGCAGCTTAGACAGGGGGAGCTACAATGAGCAGTTCTTC.

V gene TRBV27 combines with J gene TRBJ2-1, with D perhaps matching TRBD2 (6 bases). There are 15 residues in the CDR3. CDR1 and CDR2 (germline): MNHEY, SMNVEV (reference sequence). V lost 5 bases and J lost 8, with 19 bases in between. CDR3 DNA: TGTGCCAGCAGTATCCGGGAGACCCCCAGAGATGAGCAGTTCTTC. Its protein is CASSIRETPRDEQFF.

The J gene is TRBJ2-2, the V gene TRBV30, with 10 bases aligning to TRBD2. Germline V lookup: CDR1 GTSNPN, CDR2 SVGIG (reference sequence). Unmatched junction bases numbered 15, after V lost 4 bases and J lost 1 base. This CDR3 contains 19 residues. Written as DNA, the CDR3 is TGTGCCTGGACACACCCGGGACTAGCGACGCCAAGGAACACCGGGGAGCTGTTTTTT. This gives the protein CAWTHPGLATPRNTGELFF.

This rearrangement joins TRBV10-3 to TRBJ2-1; 10 bases line up with TRBD2. After removal of 4 bases from V and 1 base from J, the junction contained 4 bases not matched to a gene. Germline V gene lookup returns CDR1 ENHRY and CDR2 SYGVKD. The CDR3 is made up of 16 amino acids. CDR3 residues: CAISAVAGGSYNEQFF. The DNA for the CDR3 is TGTGCCATCAGTGCCGTAGCGGGAGGATCCTACAATGAGCAGTTCTTC.

This clone was seen a few times. This sequence joins TRBV10-3 and TRBJ2-7; D perhaps matches TRBD2 (6 bases). The CDR3 sequence is 13 residues long. Trimming took off 6 bases at V and 0 bases at J, with 9 bases between the two ends. Per the germline V gene, CDR1 is ENHRY and CDR2 is SYGVKD. The CDR3 is CAIRTSDSYEQYF. Here the CDR3 DNA reads TGTGCCATCAGGACTAGTGACTCCTACGAGCAGTACTTC.

The chain has TRBV6-5 and TRBJ1-1; D might be TRBD1 (5 bases). Germline-derived CDR1 and CDR2 are MNHEY and SVGAGI. The V end was cut by 2 bases, the J end by 4 bases, with 14 bases between. The CDR3 length is 15 residues. The CDR3 coding sequence is TGTGCCAGCAGTTACAGGGTTGGGGCCGGCACTGAAGCTTTCTTT. As protein: CASSYRVGAGTEAFF.

This sequence joins TRBV5-1 and TRBJ2-1; maybe TRBD2 (6 bases). V was cut by 0 bases and J by 5 bases, with 9 bases left in between. The CDR3 spans 14 residues. CDR1 is SGHRS, CDR2 YFSETQ, per germline. In nucleotides, the CDR3 is TGCGCCAGCAGCTTGGGGGGGGTCCACAATGAGCAGTTCTTC. This codes for CASSLGGVHNEQFF.

V gene TRBV15 combines with J gene TRBJ2-3, with a possible D match to TRBD2 (6 bases). Germline assignment: CDR1 LNHNV and CDR2 YYDKDF (reference sequence). The ends were cut back, 4 bases at V and 4 bases at J, with 9 bases in the middle. The CDR3 length is 13 residues. CDR3 sequence (DNA): TGTGCCACCAGCACACGGGACTCAGATACGCAGTATTTT. Encoded protein: CATSTRDSDTQYF.

This chain links TRBV21-1 with TRBJ1-2; the table's D gene call, TRBD1, was not cross checked with the DNA. TRBV21-1 is a known pseudogene. This CDR3 comprises 11 residues. CDR3 region: CASSKSNRGTF. CDR3 sequence (DNA): TGTGCCAGCAGCAAAAGTAATAGGGGCACCTTC.

CDR3 coding DNA: TGTGCCAGCAGCAAAGACAGCCGGGCAGCGGGCTACACCTTC. Translation: CASSKDSRAAGYTF. The gene calls are TRBV5-8 and TRBJ1-2; weak D call: TRBD1 (5 bases). V was cut by 4 bases and J by 8 bases, with 18 bases left in between. This CDR3 contains 14 residues. CDR1 and CDR2 (germline): SGHTS, YDEGEE. The whole variable domain, filled in from reference TRBV5-8 and TRBJ1-2, reads EAGVTQSPTHLIKTRGQQATLRCSPISGHTSVYWYQQALGLGLQFLLWYDEGEERNRGNFPPRFSGRQFPNYSSELNVNALELEDSALYLCASSKDSRAAGYTFGSGTRLTVV.

For the CDR3, the DNA is TGTGCCAGCAGCCCGGGAGGGACGAGTTGGGATTCACCCCTCCACTTT. Its translation is CASSPGGTSWDSPLHF. The J gene is TRBJ1-6, the V gene TRBV9; tentative D call: TRBD1 (5 bases). Germline V gene data show CDR1 as SGDLS and CDR2 as YYNGEE. The V and J ends lost 4 bases and 8 bases respectively, with 19 bases between them. The CDR3 loop spans 16 amino acids.

The genes are TRBV2 and TRBJ1-6; 9 nucleotides agree with TRBD1. The V and J ends lost 7 bases and 8 bases, in that order; junction bases with no gene match: 6. The germline CDR1 and CDR2 sequences are SNHLY and FYNNEI. The CDR3 is 14 amino acids. The CDR3 loop is CASTTGTGYSPLHF. CDR3 nucleotide sequence: TGTGCCAGCACTACCGGGACAGGGTATTCACCCCTCCACTTT.

The chain employs TRBV7-7 and TRBJ2-7, with D possibly TRBD2 on 5 matching bases. Trimming took 5 bases from V and 11 from J, leaving 16 bases between them. This CDR3 spans 12 amino acids. From germline, CDR1 is SSHAT and CDR2 FNYEAQ (reference sequence). The CDR3 nucleotides read TGTGCCAGCAGCATCCCCCTTGAGGAGGAGTACTTC. Translation gives CASSIPLEEEYF.